Below, 31 T cell receptor beta chains from the same sample are listed, as sequenced in a study of blood T cell repertoires in COVID-19. Clones were sequenced by immunoSEQ multiplex PCR, and TCRdb holds only the in-frame ones, with some missing. The table records around 270,000 clones, around 82% of them present only once. Sequenced material: peripheral blood. The receptors come from a human donor with COVID-19, enrolled during active disease. The donor label of this sample is uncertain.

This chain uses TRBV11-2 with TRBJ2-5; 11 bases align to TRBD2. This CDR3 has 15 residues. V shed 2 bases, J shed 5 bases, and the junction held 4 bases outside the gene matches. Germline CDR1 is SGHAT and CDR2 is FQNNGV. As DNA, the CDR3 is TGTGCCAGCAGCTTACATAGCGGGGGGGAGGAGACCCAGTACTTC. It encodes CASSLHSGGEETQYF.

The V gene is TRBV7-9, the J gene TRBJ2-5; D is undetermined. Trimming removed 1 base from V and 1 base from J, with 10 bases in between. CDR1 SEHNR and CDR2 FQNEAQ come from the germline V gene (reference sequence). The CDR3 is made up of 15 amino acids. The CDR3 sequence is CASSLVVGFQETQYF. The CDR3 nucleotides are TGTGCCAGCAGCTTAGTAGTCGGTTTCCAAGAGACCCAGTACTTC.

This clone was observed once. The chain's CDR3 is CAITQTGGTGNTIYF. CDR3 nucleotides: TGTGCCATCACACAGACAGGGGGCACTGGAAACACCATATATTTT. This chain connects TRBV10-3 to TRBJ1-3; TRBD1 matches 10 bases. The V and J ends lost 7 bases and 2 bases, in that order; junction bases with no gene match: 5. This CDR3 spans 15 amino acids. Germline V gives CDR1 ENHRY, CDR2 SYGVKD.

This clone was recorded once. The chain couples TRBV7-8 to TRBJ2-7, with a possible D match to TRBD2 (6 bases). The ends were cut back, 3 bases at V and 6 bases at J, with 15 bases in the middle. Germline assignment: CDR1 SGHVS and CDR2 FQNEAQ. CDR3 length: 14 amino acids. The CDR3 sequence: CASSFLAQGAEQYF. In DNA form, the CDR3 reads TGTGCCAGCAGCTTCCTAGCGCAAGGGGCCGAGCAGTACTTC. Using reference TRBV7-8 and TRBJ2-7 for the parts outside the CDR3, the full variable domain is GAGVSQSPRYKVAKRGQDVALRCDPISGHVSLFWYQQALGQGPEFLTYFQNEAQLDKSGLPSDRFFAERPEGSVSTLKIQRTQQEDSAVYLCASSFLAQGAEQYFGPGTRLTVT.

V is TRBV5-1 and J is TRBJ2-7; D might be TRBD1 (7 bases). With 0 bases removed from V and 1 base from J, the gap between germline ends came to 11 bases. Germline V gives CDR1 SGHRS, CDR2 YFSETQ. This CDR3 has 15 residues. The CDR3 region is CASSLGPGGSYEQYF. The CDR3 DNA reads TGCGCCAGCAGCTTGGGTCCAGGGGGGTCCTACGAGCAGTACTTC.

V and J are TRBV11-2 and TRBJ2-5; D is unresolved. Trimming stripped 1 base from V and 5 bases from J, with 5 bases between. The CDR3 runs to 12 residues. Germline CDR1 and CDR2: SGHAT and FQNNGV. For the CDR3, the DNA is TGTGCCAGCAGCTTAGTTCGGGAGACCCAGTACTTC. Translating gives CASSLVRETQYF. Together with reference TRBV11-2 and TRBJ2-5, the CDR3 gives the full variable domain: EAGVAQSPRYKIIEKRQSVAFWCNPISGHATLYWYQQILGQGPKLLIQFQNNGVVDDSQLPKDRFSAERLKGVDSTLKIQPAKLEDSAVYLCASSLVRETQYFGPGTRLLVL.

J is TRBJ2-4 and V is TRBV4-1; a possible D gene is TRBD2 (6 bases). V shed 3 bases and J shed 6 bases, with 21 bases lying between them. The CDR3 sequence is 17 residues long. CDR1 is MGHRA, CDR2 YSYEKL, per germline. CDR3 sequence: CASSHHGGSGEGNIQYF. CDR3 in DNA: TGCGCCAGCAGCCATCACGGGGGTAGCGGTGAGGGAAACATTCAGTACTTC.

J is TRBJ1-2 and V is TRBV6-6, with unresolved D. V was trimmed by 4 bases and J by 1 base, leaving 4 bases between them. Germline values: CDR1 MNHNY, CDR2 SVGAGI (reference sequence). The CDR3 extends over 12 amino acids. The CDR3 region is CASSSVNYGYTF. The CDR3 nucleotides read TGTGCCAGCAGTTCCGTTAACTATGGCTACACCTTC.

The chain has TRBV30 and TRBJ2-2, with TRBD1 identical over 9 bases. J lost 5 bases, V lost 1 base, and 8 bases had no gene match. Germline loops: CDR1 GTSNPN, CDR2 SVGIG (reference sequence). The CDR3 is 16 amino acids. The CDR3 loop is CAWSAMGQGRTGELFF. The CDR3 bases are TGTGCCTGGAGTGCCATGGGACAGGGTAGAACCGGGGAGCTGTTTTTT.

The chain links TRBV18 to TRBJ2-1; the match to TRBD1 covers 8 bases. The trim removed 2 bases at V and 7 bases at J, leaving 10 bases unmatched. This CDR3 is built from 16 residues. Germline-derived CDR1 and CDR2 are KGHSH and LQKENI. The CDR3 loop is CASSPRIPDRANEQFF. The CDR3 DNA reads TGTGCCAGCTCACCAAGGATCCCGGACAGGGCGAATGAGCAGTTCTTC.

This clone was found once. V is TRBV5-1 and J is TRBJ2-5; 7 bases agree with TRBD2. This CDR3 region has 15 residues. J gave up 1 base and V 0 bases, and 3 bases lay outside the gene matches. The germline gives CDR1 SGHRS, CDR2 YFSETQ. In DNA form, the CDR3 reads TGCGCCAGCAGCTTGGCGGGAGGACTCCAAGAGACCCAGTACTTC. This codes for CASSLAGGLQETQYF. Combining the CDR3 with reference TRBV5-1 and TRBJ2-5 gives the whole variable domain KAGVTQTPRYLIKTRGQQVTLSCSPISGHRSVSWYQQTPGQGLQFLFEYFSETQRNKGNFPGRFSGRQFSNSRSEMNVSTLELGDSALYLCASSLAGGLQETQYFGPGTRLLVL.

V is TRBV6-6 and J is TRBJ1-4; maybe TRBD1 (5 bases). This CDR3 has 15 amino acids. V lost 0 bases to trimming and J lost 8 bases, with 13 bases between them. Per the germline V gene, CDR1 is MNHNY and CDR2 is SVGAGI (reference sequence). This CDR3 reads CASSYSIGAGEKLFF. The CDR3 coding sequence is TGTGCCAGCAGTTACTCGATAGGGGCAGGAGAAAAACTGTTTTTT.

This chain connects TRBV6-2 or TRBV6-3 to TRBJ1-1; D may be TRBD1 (6 bases). The CDR3 covers 15 residues. In germline, CDR1 is MNHEY, CDR2 SVGEGT. Trimming removed 2 bases from V and 4 bases from J, with 14 bases in between. CDR3 sequence reads: CASSYGGLGGTEAFF. As DNA, the CDR3 is TGTGCCAGCAGTTACGGGGGACTAGGGGGCACTGAAGCTTTCTTT.

The DNA of the CDR3 is TGTGCCAGCCCCCCGGAACCGGGAAGGGCCCCGGAGGAGCAGTTCTTC. This gives the protein CASPPEPGRAPEEQFF. This chain links TRBV28 with TRBJ2-1; tentative D call: TRBD2 (5 bases). The CDR3 is made up of 16 amino acids. Germline-derived CDR1 and CDR2 are MDHEN and SYDVKM. V was pared by 8 bases and J by 10 bases, with 27 bases between.

This chain uses TRBV4-1 with TRBJ2-2, with 9 positions matching TRBD2. Germline CDR1 is MGHRA and CDR2 is YSYEKL. This CDR3 is built from 17 residues. V trimming: 0 bases; J trimming: 5 bases; junction bases outside the gene matches: 7. The CDR3 region has the DNA TGCGCCAGCAGCCAAGAAGGCGGGAGGGGGGTGACCGGGGAGCTGTTTTTT. It encodes CASSQEGGRGVTGELFF.

The gene calls are TRBV24-1 and TRBJ1-5; TRBD1 matches at 9 bases. The trim removed 4 bases at V and 0 bases at J, leaving 9 bases unmatched. The length of the CDR3 is 18 residues. Germline V CDR1 and CDR2: KGHDR, SFDVKD. The CDR3 loop reads CATSEAGTGYDSNQPQHF. In nucleotides, the CDR3 is TGTGCCACCAGTGAGGCCGGGACAGGGTACGATAGCAATCAGCCCCAGCATTTT.

V is TRBV30 and J is TRBJ1-4, with D unresolved. This CDR3 spans 12 amino acids. Per germline, CDR1 GTSNPN and CDR2 SVGIG (reference sequence). V dropped 1 base and J dropped 8 bases, with 8 bases sitting between them. The CDR3, as DNA: TGTGCCTGGAGTGGGAGGCCGGAAAAACTGTTTTTT. Translated: CAWSGRPEKLFF.

This rearrangement joins TRBV5-1 to TRBJ2-2; no definite D call. Between the trimmed V and J ends, which lost 4 bases and 1 base, there was a span of 11 bases. Per germline, CDR1 SGHRS and CDR2 YFSETQ. The CDR3 consists of 15 residues. In DNA, the CDR3 is TGCGCCAGCAGCCTCTTGGAGAGGAACACCGGGGAGCTGTTTTTT. It codes for CASSLLERNTGELFF.

The rearrangement links TRBV7-9 to TRBJ2-1; 12 nucleotides align to TRBD2. The CDR3 covers 15 residues. Trimming removed 7 bases from V and 6 bases from J; junction bases left unmatched: 7. The germline gives CDR1 SEHNR, CDR2 FQNEAQ (reference sequence). The CDR3 region has the DNA TGTGCCAGCACCCTAGCGGGAGGGCCGGCCAATGAGCAGTTCTTC. Translation gives CASTLAGGPANEQFF.

In this sample, this clone turned up once. The chain employs TRBV5-1 and TRBJ2-1; 8 bases match TRBD1. The germline V gene encodes CDR1 SGHRS and CDR2 YFSETQ. The ends lost 0 bases at V and 6 bases at J; junction bases unmatched: 5. This CDR3 has 15 amino acids. CDR3 residues: CASSLGQGAANEQFF. In DNA form, the CDR3 reads TGCGCCAGCAGCTTGGGGCAGGGGGCGGCCAATGAGCAGTTCTTC.

The V gene is TRBV6-5, the J gene TRBJ2-7; TRBD2 might be the D (5 bases). The CDR3 extends over 14 amino acids. CDR1 MNHEY and CDR2 SVGAGI come from the germline V gene. Trimming stripped 6 bases from V and 2 bases from J, with 14 bases between. CDR3 in DNA: TGTGCCAGCAGATTTCAGGACTCCCCCTACGAGCAGTACTTC. Encoded protein: CASRFQDSPYEQYF.

This clone showed up just a few times. This sequence joins TRBV19 and TRBJ1-1; maybe TRBD1 (5 bases). Germline lookup yields CDR1 LNHDA and CDR2 SQIVND (reference sequence). This CDR3 region has 15 residues. Trimming removed 3 bases from V and 0 bases from J, with 11 bases in between. In DNA, the CDR3 is TGTGCCAGTAGTATCAGGGTTGGGATGAACACTGAAGCTTTCTTT. This codes for CASSIRVGMNTEAFF.

The rearrangement joins TRBV5-1 to TRBJ2-5; D perhaps matches TRBD1 (5 bases). The V gene lost 0 bases and the J gene lost 9 bases, with 15 bases spanning the gap. Germline V gene lookup returns CDR1 SGHRS and CDR2 YFSETQ. CDR3 size: 14 residues. CDR3 residues: CASSLEQGHEAQYF. CDR3 bases: TGCGCCAGCAGCTTGGAGCAGGGTCATGAGGCCCAGTACTTC.

The chain employs TRBV5-8 and TRBJ2-7, with 8 bases aligning to TRBD1. The CDR3 has 13 residues. The ends lost 2 bases at V and 9 bases at J; junction bases unmatched: 7. Per germline, CDR1 SGHTS and CDR2 YDEGEE. This chain's CDR3 is CASSFRQGSPQYF. The CDR3 DNA follows: TGTGCCAGCAGCTTTCGACAGGGGAGCCCGCAGTACTTC.

The chain employs TRBV7-9 and TRBJ1-5; D call uncertain. Germline-derived CDR1 and CDR2 are SEHNR and FQNEAQ (reference sequence). CDR3 length: 14 amino acids. The V end lost 5 bases, the J end lost 4 bases, and 12 bases lay between the germline ends. The CDR3 sequence is CASSQAGWNQPQHF. In DNA form, the CDR3 reads TGTGCCAGCAGCCAAGCTGGTTGGAATCAGCCCCAGCATTTT. The variable domain in full, with the rest retrieved from reference TRBV7-9 and TRBJ1-5, is DTGVSQNPRHKITKRGQNVTFRCDPISEHNRLYWYRQTLGQGPEFLTYFQNEAQLEKSRLLSDRFSAERPKGSFSTLEIQRTEQGDSAMYLCASSQAGWNQPQHFGDGTRLSIL.

The chain employs TRBV28 and TRBJ2-4; possibly TRBD2 for D (5 bases). The CDR3 is 16 amino acids. CDR1 is MDHEN and CDR2 is SYDVKM in the germline V gene. Trimming stripped 5 bases from V and 9 bases from J, with 23 bases between. This CDR3 is CASSDPRRAGVGIQYF. CDR3 DNA: TGTGCCAGCAGTGACCCTCGGCGGGCGGGTGTGGGCATTCAGTACTTC.

The chain is built from TRBV6-5 and TRBJ2-1; tentatively, D is TRBD1 (7 bases). V was trimmed by 5 bases and J by 7 bases, leaving 15 bases between them. Germline V gene data show CDR1 as MNHEY and CDR2 as SVGAGI. The CDR3 sequence is 14 residues long. Written as DNA, the CDR3 is TGTGCCAGCAGTCCACTCGCAGGGGGGAATGAGCAGTTCTTC. It yields the protein CASSPLAGGNEQFF.

This clone occurred a few times. The chain has TRBV29-1 and TRBJ1-5; 10 bases agree with TRBD1. V was clipped by 4 bases and J by 4 bases; unmatched bases: 7. Germline CDR1 SQVTM, CDR2 ANQGSEA. The CDR3 runs 15 residues. The CDR3 spells CSVGATGGRNQPQHF. The CDR3 DNA sequence: TGCAGCGTTGGAGCGACAGGGGGCCGAAATCAGCCCCAGCATTTT.

V usage is TRBV19 and J usage is TRBJ2-6; D call uncertain. The CDR3 sequence is 16 residues long. CDR1 LNHDA and CDR2 SQIVND come from the germline V gene (reference sequence). V was shortened by 6 bases and J by 0 bases, with 12 bases between the two germline ends. DNA of the CDR3: TGTGCCAGTAGCATTAGTGGAGTCTCTGGGGCCAACGTCCTGACTTTC. Translating it yields CASSISGVSGANVLTF.

This clone has only a few counts. The rearrangement joins TRBV28 to TRBJ1-2; 7 bases fit TRBD1. Germline values: CDR1 MDHEN, CDR2 SYDVKM. The trim removed 7 bases at V and 3 bases at J, leaving 5 bases unmatched. The CDR3 loop spans 13 amino acids. CDR3 loop: CASNRGQDYGYTF. In DNA, the CDR3 is TGTGCCAGCAACCGAGGACAGGACTATGGCTACACCTTC.

There are a few counts of this clone. This chain uses TRBV28 with TRBJ1-2; 10 positions match TRBD1. Germline lookup yields CDR1 MDHEN and CDR2 SYDVKM. The CDR3 runs 17 residues. V was pared by 4 bases and J by 6 bases, with 14 bases of the junction left unmatched. Here the CDR3 reads CASSSTTGGALWDGYTF. DNA for the CDR3: TGTGCCAGCAGTTCAACGACAGGGGGCGCCCTCTGGGATGGCTACACCTTC.